This T cell receptor (beta chain) was sequenced for a study of blood T cell repertoires in COVID-19. The wider study: T cells, B-cell-depleted T cells, or PBMCs provided the cDNA or gDNA that served as material.

Original processing methods: Amplification of reference gene primers was used by the study to estimate nucleated cell counts. Assay: immunoSEQ multiplex PCR; the TCRdb copy retains only in-frame clones and omits some. The V and J calls and clone size were taken over from that table, and D and trimming were inferred from the DNA. The sample consists of 150,000 to 190,000 clones, approximately 80% of them appearing once. CDR1 is SGHNT, CDR2 YYREEE, per germline (reference sequence). This CDR3 region has 12 residues. Deletions cut 4 bases from V and 3 bases from J, with 8 bases between. Source material: peripheral blood. This clonotype was obtained from a man in his sixties with acute or convalescent COVID-19. The genes are TRBV5-4 and TRBJ2-7; D may be TRBD2 (6 bases). This CDR3 is CASSGGVYEQYF. CDR3 coding DNA: TGTGCCAGCAGCGGAGGGGTCTACGAGCAGTACTTC.